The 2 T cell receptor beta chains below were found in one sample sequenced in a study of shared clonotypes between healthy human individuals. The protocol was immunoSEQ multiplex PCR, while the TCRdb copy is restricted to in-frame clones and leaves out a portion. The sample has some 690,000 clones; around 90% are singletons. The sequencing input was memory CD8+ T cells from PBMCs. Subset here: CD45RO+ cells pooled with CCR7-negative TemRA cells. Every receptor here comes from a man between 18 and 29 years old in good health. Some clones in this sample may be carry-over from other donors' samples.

The CDR3, as DNA: TGTGCCAGCAGCTACGGAGCGGGGTATTATTACGAGCAGTACTTC. This encodes CASSYGAGYYYEQYF. This rearrangement joins TRBV7-2 to TRBJ2-7, with 7 positions matching TRBD2. The CDR3 length is 15 residues. CDR1 and CDR2 (germline): SGHTA, FQGNSA. Trimming took 4 bases from V and 4 from J; bases not matched to a gene: 10.

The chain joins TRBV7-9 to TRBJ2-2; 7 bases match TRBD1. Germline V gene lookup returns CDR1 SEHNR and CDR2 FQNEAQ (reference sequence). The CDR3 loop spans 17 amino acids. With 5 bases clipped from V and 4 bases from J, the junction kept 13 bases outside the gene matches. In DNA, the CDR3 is TGTGCCAGCAGCCCGCCGGACAGGTACATCCCCACCGGGGAGCTGTTTTTT. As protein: CASSPPDRYIPTGELFF.